This TCR beta chain was captured by sequencing in a study of Graves' ophthalmopathy and Graves' hyperthyroidism. Study results and caveats: In blood appeared most of the expanded thyroid clonotypes whose frequency exceeded 0.001.

With respect to this clonotype: Its matching antigen is unknown.

Scientists amplified the TCR beta CDR3 regions from RNA transcripts. Following a first-round RT-PCR that used HTBI primers, a second-round multiplex PCR was carried out. TCRdb independently ran MiXCR on the multiplex PCR reads; one entry per CDR3 protein. The sample carries about 660,000 distinct CDR3 sequences, more than 40% recorded once. Germline V CDR1 and CDR2: MNHNY, SVGAGI (reference sequence). Trimming cost V 5 bases and J 2 bases; bases outside gene matches: 9. The CDR3 has 15 amino acids. The origin of this receptor is an adult man with Graves' ophthalmopathy. The sequenced sample was peripheral blood. The chain uses TRBV6-6 and TRBJ2-7, with 7 bases identical to TRBD1. CDR3 protein: CASSHAGDSPYEQYF. The CDR3 coding sequence is TGTGCCAGCAGTCACGCCGGGGACAGTCCCTACGAGCAGTACTTC.